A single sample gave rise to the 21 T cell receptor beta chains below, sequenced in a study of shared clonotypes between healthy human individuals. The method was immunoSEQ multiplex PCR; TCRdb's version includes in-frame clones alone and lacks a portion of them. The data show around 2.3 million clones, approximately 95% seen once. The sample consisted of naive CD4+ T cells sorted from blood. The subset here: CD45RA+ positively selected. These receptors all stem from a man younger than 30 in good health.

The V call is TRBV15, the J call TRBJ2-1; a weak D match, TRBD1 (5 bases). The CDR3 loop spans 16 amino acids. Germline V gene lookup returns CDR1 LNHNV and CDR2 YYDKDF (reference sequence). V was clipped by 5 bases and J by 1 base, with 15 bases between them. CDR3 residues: CATSPTPQGSYNEQFF. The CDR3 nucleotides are TGTGCCACCAGCCCGACCCCCCAGGGATCCTACAATGAGCAGTTCTTC.

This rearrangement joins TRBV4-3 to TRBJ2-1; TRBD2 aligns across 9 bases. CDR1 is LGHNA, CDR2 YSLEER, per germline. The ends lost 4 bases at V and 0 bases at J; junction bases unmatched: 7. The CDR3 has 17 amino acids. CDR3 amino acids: CASSRTSAISSYNEQFF. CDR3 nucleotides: TGCGCCAGCAGCCGGACTAGCGCAATAAGCTCCTACAATGAGCAGTTCTTC.

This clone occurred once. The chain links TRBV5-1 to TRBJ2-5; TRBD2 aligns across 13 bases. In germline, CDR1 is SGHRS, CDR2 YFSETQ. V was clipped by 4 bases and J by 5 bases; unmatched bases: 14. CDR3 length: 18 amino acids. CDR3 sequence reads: CASSPPVGTSGVMETQYF. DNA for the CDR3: TGCGCCAGCAGCCCCCCGGTCGGGACTAGCGGGGTGATGGAGACCCAGTACTTC.

In DNA form, the CDR3 reads TGCGCGCACAATGGGGGGGACAAACTAGCCAAAAACATTCAGTACTTC. It is translated as CAHNGGDKLAKNIQYF. The chain is built from TRBV10-1 and TRBJ2-4; D is perhaps TRBD2 (7 bases). CDR3 length: 16 amino acids. Germline CDR1 WNHNN, CDR2 SYGVQD (reference sequence).

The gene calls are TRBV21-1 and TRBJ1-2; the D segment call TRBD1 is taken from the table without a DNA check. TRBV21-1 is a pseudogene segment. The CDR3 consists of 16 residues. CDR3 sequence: CASSNPSAGANYGYTF. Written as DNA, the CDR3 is TGTGCCAGCAGCAACCCCTCGGCAGGGGCAAACTATGGCTACACCTTC.

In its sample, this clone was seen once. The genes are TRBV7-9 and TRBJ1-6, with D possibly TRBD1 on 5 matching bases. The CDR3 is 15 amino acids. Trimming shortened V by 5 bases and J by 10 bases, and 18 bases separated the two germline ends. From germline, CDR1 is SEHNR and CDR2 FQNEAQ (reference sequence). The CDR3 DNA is TGTGCCAGCAGCCAAGGGGAGGGCAAAATCTCACCCCTCCACTTT. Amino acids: CASSQGEGKISPLHF.

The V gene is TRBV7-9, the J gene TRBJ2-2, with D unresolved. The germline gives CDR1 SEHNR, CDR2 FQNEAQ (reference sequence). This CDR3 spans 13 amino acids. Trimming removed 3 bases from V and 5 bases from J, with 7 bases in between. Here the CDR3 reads CASSFVHTGELFF. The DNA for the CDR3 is TGTGCCAGCAGCTTCGTACATACCGGGGAGCTGTTTTTT. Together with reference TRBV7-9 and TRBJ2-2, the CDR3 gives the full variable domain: DTGVSQNPRHKITKRGQNVTFRCDPISEHNRLYWYRQTLGQGPEFLTYFQNEAQLEKSRLLSDRFSAERPKGSFSTLEIQRTEQGDSAMYLCASSFVHTGELFFGEGSRLTVL.

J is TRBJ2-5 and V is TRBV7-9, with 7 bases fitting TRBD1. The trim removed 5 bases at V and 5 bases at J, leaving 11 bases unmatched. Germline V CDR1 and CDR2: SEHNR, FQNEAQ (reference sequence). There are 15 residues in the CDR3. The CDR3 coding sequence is TGTGCCAGCAGCCCAGGACCGACAGGGTGGGAGACCCAGTACTTC. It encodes CASSPGPTGWETQYF.

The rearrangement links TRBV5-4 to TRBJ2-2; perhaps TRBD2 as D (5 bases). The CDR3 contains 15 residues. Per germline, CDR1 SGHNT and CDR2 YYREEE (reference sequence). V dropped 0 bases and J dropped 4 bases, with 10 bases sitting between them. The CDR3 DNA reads TGTGCCAGCAGCTTGGCGTTAGGGAGCACCGGGGAGCTGTTTTTT. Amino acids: CASSLALGSTGELFF. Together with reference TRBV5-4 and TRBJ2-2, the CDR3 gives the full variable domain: ETGVTQSPTHLIKTRGQQVTLRCSSQSGHNTVSWYQQALGQGPQFIFQYYREEENGRGNFPPRFSGLQFPNYSSELNVNALELDDSALYLCASSLALGSTGELFFGEGSRLTVL.

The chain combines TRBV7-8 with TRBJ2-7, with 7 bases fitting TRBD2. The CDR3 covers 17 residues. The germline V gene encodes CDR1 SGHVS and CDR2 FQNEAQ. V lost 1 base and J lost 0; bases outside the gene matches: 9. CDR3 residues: CASSLGILRGDSYEQYF. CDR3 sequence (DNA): TGTGCCAGCAGCTTAGGGATTCTCCGGGGGGACTCCTACGAGCAGTACTTC. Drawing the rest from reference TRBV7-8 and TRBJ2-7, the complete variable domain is GAGVSQSPRYKVAKRGQDVALRCDPISGHVSLFWYQQALGQGPEFLTYFQNEAQLDKSGLPSDRFFAERPEGSVSTLKIQRTQQEDSAVYLCASSLGILRGDSYEQYFGPGTRLTVT.

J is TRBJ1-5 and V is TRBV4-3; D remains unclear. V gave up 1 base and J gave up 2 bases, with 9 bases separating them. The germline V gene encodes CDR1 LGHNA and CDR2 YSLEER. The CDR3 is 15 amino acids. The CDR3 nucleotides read TGCGCCAGCAGCCAAGGGGGAGGAGGCAATCAGCCCCAGCATTTT. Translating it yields CASSQGGGGNQPQHF.

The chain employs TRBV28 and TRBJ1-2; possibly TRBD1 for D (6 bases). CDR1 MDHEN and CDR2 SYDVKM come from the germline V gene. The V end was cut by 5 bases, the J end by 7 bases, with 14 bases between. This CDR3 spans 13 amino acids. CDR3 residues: CASSTNRDGGYTF. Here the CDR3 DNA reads TGTGCCAGCAGTACAAACAGGGACGGTGGCTACACCTTC.

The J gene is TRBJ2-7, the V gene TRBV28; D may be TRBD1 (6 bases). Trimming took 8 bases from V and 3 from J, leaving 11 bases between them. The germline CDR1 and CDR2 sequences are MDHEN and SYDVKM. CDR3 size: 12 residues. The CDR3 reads CASAGTFYEQYF. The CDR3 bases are TGTGCCAGCGCCGGGACATTCTACGAGCAGTACTTC.

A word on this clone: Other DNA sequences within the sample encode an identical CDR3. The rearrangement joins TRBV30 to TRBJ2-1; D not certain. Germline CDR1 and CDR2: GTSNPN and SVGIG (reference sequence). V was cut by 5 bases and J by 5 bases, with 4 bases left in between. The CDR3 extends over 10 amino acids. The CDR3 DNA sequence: TGTGCCTGGGGGGACAATGAGCAGTTCTTC. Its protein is CAWGDNEQFF.

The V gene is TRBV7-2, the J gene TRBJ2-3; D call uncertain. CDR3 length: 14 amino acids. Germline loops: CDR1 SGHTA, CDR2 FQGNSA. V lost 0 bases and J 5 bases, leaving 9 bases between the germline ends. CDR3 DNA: TGTGCCAGCAGCTTAGCGAGGCAGCAAGATACGCAGTATTTT. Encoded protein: CASSLARQQDTQYF.

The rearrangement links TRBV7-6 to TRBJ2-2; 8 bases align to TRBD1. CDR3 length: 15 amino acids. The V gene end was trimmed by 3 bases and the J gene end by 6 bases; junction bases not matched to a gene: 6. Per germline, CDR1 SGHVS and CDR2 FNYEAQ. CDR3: CASSLTGQGAGELFF. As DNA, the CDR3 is TGTGCCAGCAGCTTGACTGGACAGGGAGCCGGGGAGCTGTTTTTT.

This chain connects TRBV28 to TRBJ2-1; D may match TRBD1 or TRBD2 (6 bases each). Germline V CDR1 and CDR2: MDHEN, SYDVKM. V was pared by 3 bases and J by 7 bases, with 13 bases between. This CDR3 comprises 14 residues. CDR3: CASSLRGVGNEQFF. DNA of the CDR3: TGTGCCAGCAGTTTGAGGGGGGTCGGGAATGAGCAGTTCTTC.

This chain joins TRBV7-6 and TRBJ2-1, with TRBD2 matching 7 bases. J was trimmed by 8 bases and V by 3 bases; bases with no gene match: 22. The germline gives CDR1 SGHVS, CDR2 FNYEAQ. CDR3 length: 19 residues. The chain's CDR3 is CASSFTKHARGRSSDEQFF. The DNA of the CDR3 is TGTGCCAGCAGCTTTACGAAGCATGCCCGCGGGAGATCTTCAGATGAGCAGTTCTTC.

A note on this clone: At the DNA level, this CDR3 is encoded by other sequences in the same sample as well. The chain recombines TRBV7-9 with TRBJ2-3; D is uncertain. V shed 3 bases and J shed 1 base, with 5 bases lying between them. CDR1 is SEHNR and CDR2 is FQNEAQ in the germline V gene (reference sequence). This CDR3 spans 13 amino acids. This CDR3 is CASSLSGTDTQYF. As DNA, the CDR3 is TGTGCCAGCAGCTTGTCCGGCACAGATACGCAGTATTTT. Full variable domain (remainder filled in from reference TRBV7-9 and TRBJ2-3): DTGVSQNPRHKITKRGQNVTFRCDPISEHNRLYWYRQTLGQGPEFLTYFQNEAQLEKSRLLSDRFSAERPKGSFSTLEIQRTEQGDSAMYLCASSLSGTDTQYFGPGTRLTVL.

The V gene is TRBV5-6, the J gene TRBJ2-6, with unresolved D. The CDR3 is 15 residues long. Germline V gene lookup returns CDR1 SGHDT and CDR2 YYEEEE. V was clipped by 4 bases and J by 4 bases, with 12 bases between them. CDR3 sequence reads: CASSPGGPGANVLTF. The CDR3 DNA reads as TGTGCCAGCAGCCCAGGTGGGCCGGGGGCCAACGTCCTGACTTTC.

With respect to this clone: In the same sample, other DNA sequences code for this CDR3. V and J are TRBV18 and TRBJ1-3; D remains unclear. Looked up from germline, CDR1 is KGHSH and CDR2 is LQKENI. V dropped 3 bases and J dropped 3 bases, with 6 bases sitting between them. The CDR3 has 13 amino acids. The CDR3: CASSPSGGNTIYF. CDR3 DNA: TGTGCCAGCTCACCCTCCGGTGGAAACACCATATATTTT.